Below, one T cell receptor (beta chain) is given with its context. This sample is drawn from a study of blood T cell repertoires in COVID-19. Looking at the study overall: The United States, Italy and Spain were the sources of the acute and convalescent COVID-19 samples. In each case, the material was cDNA or gDNA derived from T cells, B-cell-depleted T cells, or PBMCs.

As handled by the study authors: Reference gene primer amplification yielded estimated nucleated cell counts. Profiling relied on immunoSEQ multiplex PCR, and the TCRdb table lists in-frame clones only, not all of them. The D gene and trimming were derived from the DNA, and the V and J assignments and clone size from that table. The table shows about 180,000 clones, with approximately 78% occurring only once. The Seattle patients, enrolled during active infection, were followed longitudinally. CDR3 length equals 14 residues. Germline CDR1 reads MRHNA; CDR2 reads SNTAGT. J gave up 8 bases and V 5 bases, and 6 bases lay outside the gene matches.

The sequencing input was peripheral blood. The clonotype was recovered from a woman older than 75 with COVID-19, enrolled during active disease. V and J are TRBV6-4 and TRBJ2-1, with TRBD2 matching 10 bases. CDR3 nucleotide sequence: TGTGCCAGCAGTACCGGGACTAGCGTCGATGAGCAGTTCTTC. This translates into CASSTGTSVDEQFF.